Listed below are T cell receptor beta chains from one sample, sequenced in a study of T-cell reconstitution after alpha-beta-depleted transplantation in children. TCRdb reprocessed the PCR reads with MiXCR, giving one entry per CDR3 protein. The table has hundreds of thousands of distinct CDR3 sequences, around 13% seen once. Source: PBMCs from the stem cell graft donor, taken from the stem cell graft. Receptor source: a human donor who donated a stem cell graft to a child with acute lymphoblastic leukemia. Both conserved end residues are part of each CDR3. Each record gives: CDR3 protein, CDR3 DNA, V gene, clone size, D gene, J gene. A D gene is named only where the DNA matches it firmly. Size is stated for part of the rows, as once, few or many counts, or as a class when the clone is expanded.

CASKGPGDADTQYF | TGCGCCAGCAAGGGTCCGGGAGATGCGGATACGCAGTATTTT | TRBV4-3 | many | . | TRBJ2-3
CASSLAVGQEQYF | TGTGCCAGCAGCTTAGCGGTTGGGCAGGAGCAGTACTTC | TRBV7-2 | few | . | TRBJ2-7
CASSQERGRGTGELFF | TGCGCCAGCAGCCAAGAGCGGGGGCGGGGAACCGGGGAGCTGTTTTTT | TRBV4-1 | many | . | TRBJ2-2
CSARRGSRLGEQFF | TGCAGTGCTAGGAGGGGCTCTCGCCTGGGTGAGCAGTTCTTC | TRBV20-1 | many | . | TRBJ2-1
CASSLEGLSNQPQHF | TGCGCCAGCAGCTTGGAGGGGTTGAGCAATCAGCCCCAGCATTTT | TRBV5-1 | many | . | TRBJ1-5
CASIANEQFF | TGTGCCAGCATAGCGAATGAGCAGTTCTTC | TRBV2 | many | . | TRBJ2-1
CAISETSGAQETQYF | TGTGCCATCAGTGAAACTAGCGGGGCCCAAGAGACCCAGTACTTC | TRBV10-3 | many | TRBD2 | TRBJ2-5
CAGATYRDYNEQFF | TGTGCCGGTGCGACTTACAGGGACTACAATGAGCAGTTCTTC | TRBV6-1 | few | . | TRBJ2-1
CASSWTSGSSDEQFF | TGTGCTAGCAGCTGGACTAGCGGGAGTAGCGATGAGCAGTTCTTC | TRBV7-7 | many | TRBD2 | TRBJ2-1
CASSLPRGAMRTGELFF | TGTGCCAGCAGTCTTCCACGGGGGGCTATGAGAACCGGGGAGCTGTTTTTT | TRBV7-9 | many | . | TRBJ2-2
CASSPRWPERTDTQYF | TGTGCCAGCAGCCCCAGGTGGCCAGAGCGCACAGATACGCAGTATTTT | TRBV12-3/TRBV12-4 | many | . | TRBJ2-3
CASSHVTSGSNEQFF | TGTGCCAGCAGCCATGTAACTAGCGGGTCCAATGAGCAGTTCTTC | TRBV4-2 | many | TRBD2 | TRBJ2-1
CASSLDGSGSRTDTQYF | TGTGCCAGCAGCTTAGATGGTAGCGGGAGTCGCACAGATACGCAGTATTTT | TRBV11-2 | few | TRBD2 | TRBJ2-3
CASSQDSPTEAFF | TGCGCCAGCAGCCAAGACAGTCCCACTGAAGCTTTCTTT | TRBV4-3 | . | . | TRBJ1-1
CASSFEASSYEQYF | TGTGCCAGCAGTTTTGAGGCCTCCTCCTACGAGCAGTACTTC | TRBV27 | once | . | TRBJ2-7
CASSLKQGSGELFF | TGTGCCAGCAGCTTAAAACAGGGGTCCGGGGAGCTGTTTTTT | TRBV7-6 | many | TRBD1 | TRBJ2-2